This T cell receptor (beta chain) was identified during a study of T cell changes during pregnancy in multiple sclerosis. Germline V gene data show CDR1 as SGHNT and CDR2 as YENEEA. V lost 2 bases, J lost 7 bases, and 12 bases lay in between. The CDR3 sequence is 15 residues long. Using immunoSEQ multiplex PCR, the repertoire was profiled, and TCRdb retains in-frame clones only, with some absent. The table lists 73,000 or so clones, about nine tenths of them singletons. This specimen was peripheral blood, taken after pregnancy. The TCR originated in a female donor in good health, enrolled as a control in a pregnancy study. This chain links TRBV11-3 with TRBJ1-6, with D possibly TRBD1 on 5 matching bases. The CDR3 loop reads CASSLTAGSNSPLHF. CDR3 nucleotide sequence: TGTGCCAGCAGCTTAACGGCAGGGTCAAATTCACCCCTCCACTTT.